This T cell receptor (beta chain) was sequenced for a study of blood T cell repertoires in COVID-19. The table came from immunoSEQ multiplex PCR; TCRdb's copy has only in-frame clones and leaves some out. The repertoire holds approximately 76,000 clones, with around 90% as singletons. The sequencing input was peripheral blood. The sequence was collected from a human donor in a cohort sampled during active COVID-19.

The CDR3 region has the DNA TGTGCCACCATCACAAGGGGGTTTGACACTGAAGCTTTCTTT. Its translation is CATITRGFDTEAFF. V gene TRBV15 combines with J gene TRBJ1-1, with D tentatively TRBD1 (6 bases). Germline V CDR1 and CDR2: LNHNV, YYDKDF (reference sequence). The CDR3 consists of 14 residues. V lost 7 bases to trimming and J lost 3 bases, with 15 bases between them.